This T cell receptor (beta chain) was recovered during a study of T cell repertoires in cytomegalovirus infection. Overall study context: Public TCR beta signatures marked donors with CMV infection and the matching HLA.

Germline assignment: CDR1 SEHNR and CDR2 FQNEAQ (reference sequence). The CDR3 extends over 17 amino acids. J gave up 5 bases and V 5 bases, and 12 bases lay outside the gene matches. Comment on this clonotype: Antigen: not known.

Findings and caveats of the study: Cumulative public TCR beta family frequency identified CMV carriers with the relevant HLA. Clonotypes of TCR beta that were HLA-C-restricted and CMV-specific dominated the ex vivo response.

Each CDR3 protein gets one entry after TCRdb re-called the reads with MiXCR. The data contain hundreds of thousands of distinct CDR3 sequences, 15% to 20% of them seen just once; the ten biggest clones take up more than 10%. The gene calls are TRBV7-9 and TRBJ1-6; 7 bases line up with TRBD1. This clonotype was sampled from a human donor in good health (CMV status not recorded). Some clones in this sample may be carry-over from other donors' samples. Specimen: PBMCs. The CDR3 DNA sequence: TGTGCCAGCAGCCCCTCTTCCGGGACAGTGAATAATTCACCCCTCCACTTT. Translating gives CASSPSSGTVNNSPLHF.